A single sample gave rise to the 6 T cell receptor beta chains below, sequenced in a study of blood T cell repertoires in COVID-19. Method: immunoSEQ multiplex PCR; TCRdb's copy keeps in-frame clones and lacks some. Of around 250,000 clones in the sample, 75% to 90% are singletons; the top ten hold around 2%. The sequencing input was PBMCs or T cells enriched from blood (not recorded which). The receptor source for this set is a woman aged 50 to 65 who had recovered from COVID-19.

This CDR3 reads CASSLETSGSGELFF. For the CDR3, the DNA is TGCGCCAGCAGCTTGGAGACTAGCGGCTCCGGGGAGCTGTTTTTT. J is TRBJ2-2 and V is TRBV5-1; 9 bases fit TRBD2. The CDR3 extends over 15 amino acids. V dropped 0 bases and J dropped 6; count of bases not matched to a gene: 3. Germline-derived CDR1 and CDR2 are SGHRS and YFSETQ. The full variable domain, rest sourced from reference TRBV5-1 and TRBJ2-2, is KAGVTQTPRYLIKTRGQQVTLSCSPISGHRSVSWYQQTPGQGLQFLFEYFSETQRNKGNFPGRFSGRQFSNSRSEMNVSTLELGDSALYLCASSLETSGSGELFFGEGSRLTVL.

This clone was counted only a few times. CDR3 region: CATSRTPGRSETQYF. CDR3 coding DNA: TGTGCCACCAGCAGAACACCGGGTAGATCAGAGACCCAGTACTTC. V is TRBV15 and J is TRBJ2-5; D ambiguous. Looked up from germline, CDR1 is LNHNV and CDR2 is YYDKDF (reference sequence). The V gene lost 2 bases and the J gene lost 4 bases, with 14 bases spanning the gap. This CDR3 is 15 amino acids long. Drawing the rest from reference TRBV15 and TRBJ2-5, the complete variable domain is DAMVIQNPRYQVTQFGKPVTLSCSQTLNHNVMYWYQQKSSQAPKLLFHYYDKDFNNEADTPDNFQSRRPNTSFCFLDIRSPGLGDTAMYLCATSRTPGRSETQYFGPGTRLLVL.

V and J are TRBV29-1 and TRBJ2-1, with 14 nucleotides matching TRBD2. Germline lookup yields CDR1 SQVTM and CDR2 ANQGSEA. The ends lost 7 bases at V and 4 bases at J; junction bases unmatched: 6. The CDR3 totals 15 residues. CDR3 nucleotides: TGCAGCGGGGGACTAGCGGGAGCGGGTTACAATGAGCAGTTCTTC. Its translation: CSGGLAGAGYNEQFF.

The chain recombines TRBV5-4 with TRBJ2-3; 9 nucleotides match TRBD1. Trimming removed 4 bases from V and 5 bases from J; junction bases left unmatched: 8. Germline loops: CDR1 SGHNT, CDR2 YYREEE (reference sequence). The CDR3 runs to 15 residues. CDR3 sequence: CASSRAGTGRDTQYF. The CDR3 nucleotides are TGTGCCAGCAGCCGTGCCGGGACAGGGAGAGATACGCAGTATTTT.

This chain joins TRBV5-1 and TRBJ1-2, with D perhaps TRBD1 (6 bases). Trimming removed 5 bases from V and 3 bases from J, with 11 bases in between. Germline V gives CDR1 SGHRS, CDR2 YFSETQ. The length of the CDR3 is 13 residues. The CDR3 DNA reads TGCGCCAGCAGTGGGGACAAGTACTATGGCTACACCTTC. This gives the protein CASSGDKYYGYTF.

This chain links TRBV20-1 with TRBJ2-7; 7 bases map to TRBD1. The V segment lost 6 bases and the J segment 2 bases; nucleotides outside the gene matches: 1. Per the germline V gene, CDR1 is DFQATT and CDR2 is SNEGSKA (reference sequence). CDR3 size: 11 residues. The CDR3 is CSAGTAYEQYF. CDR3 sequence (DNA): TGCAGTGCAGGGACAGCCTACGAGCAGTACTTC.